These 20 T cell receptor beta chains came from one sample sequenced in a study of cytomegalovirus exposure and HLA in healthy donors (dated by TCRdb to about 2017). The receptor library was made with the immunoSEQ multiplex PCR assay. A mixture of 60 forward primers for TCR Vbeta segments and 13 reverse primers for TCR Jbeta segments was used in the multiplex PCR. Not all clones reach the TCRdb copy of this immuneACCESS table, which keeps in-frame sequences only. Checked studies attribute under half of the gap to unresolved V genes and leave the rest unexplained. The sample has 170,000 or so clones on record, just under 80% of them singletons. Around 14% of the sample comes from the top ten. The sequenced sample was PBMCs. These receptors originate from a woman between 45 and 60 years old in good health and CMV-seropositive.

The chain has TRBV6-5 and TRBJ1-2; 7 nucleotides align to TRBD1. Germline V CDR1 and CDR2: MNHEY, SVGAGI. V was clipped by 6 bases and J by 1 base; unmatched bases: 5. The CDR3 extends over 14 amino acids. CDR3 region: CASSDGDSNYGYTF. CDR3 DNA sequence: TGTGCCAGCAGCGATGGGGACAGTAACTATGGCTACACCTTC.

J is TRBJ2-2 and V is TRBV9, with a tentative D call TRBD1 (5 bases). V gave up 0 bases and J gave up 6 bases, with 9 bases separating them. The CDR3 has 14 amino acids. CDR1 is SGDLS and CDR2 is YYNGEE in the germline V gene. The CDR3 coding sequence is TGTGCCAGCAGCGTAGTAGAAGGGGCCGGGGAGCTGTTTTTT. As protein: CASSVVEGAGELFF.

This clone was detected only a few times. The chain couples TRBV7-3 to TRBJ2-1; 7 bases fit TRBD1. J was trimmed by 7 bases and V by 5 bases; bases with no gene match: 8. The CDR3 consists of 14 residues. The germline V gene has CDR1 SGHTA and CDR2 FQGTGA. The CDR3 bases are TGTGCCAGCAGCCCTGGGACAGCCGGGAATGAGCAGTTCTTC. Translation: CASSPGTAGNEQFF. Supplemented by reference TRBV7-3 and TRBJ2-1, the full variable domain reads GAGVSQTPSNKVTEKGKYVELRCDPISGHTALYWYRQSLGQGPEFLIYFQGTGAADDSGLPNDRFFAVRPEGSVSTLKIQRTERGDSAVYLCASSPGTAGNEQFFGPGTRLTVL.

The chain uses TRBV7-7 and TRBJ2-5; TRBD1 agrees at 7 bases. Unmatched junction bases numbered 20, after V lost 5 bases and J lost 5 bases. Germline V gene sequence: CDR1 SSHAT, CDR2 FNYEAQ (reference sequence). The CDR3 is 18 amino acids. The chain's CDR3 is CASSRNPTQTGLGETQYF. The CDR3 nucleotides are TGTGCCAGCAGCCGGAATCCGACGCAGACAGGGTTGGGGGAGACCCAGTACTTC.

The chain carries TRBV25-1 and TRBJ1-4, with D uncertain. Germline CDR1 MGHDK, CDR2 SYGVNS. CDR3 length: 14 amino acids. V was pared by 5 bases and J by 0 bases, with 7 bases between. Here the CDR3 reads CASSYRATNEKLFF. The DNA of the CDR3 is TGTGCCAGCAGTTACAGAGCAACTAATGAAAAACTGTTTTTT.

The rearrangement joins TRBV11-2 to TRBJ2-7; possibly TRBD1 for D (6 bases). Trimming cost V 4 bases and J 4 bases, with 17 bases left between them. This CDR3 region has 15 residues. Germline-derived CDR1 and CDR2 are SGHAT and FQNNGV. The CDR3 spells CASSSGRGSRYEQYF. The CDR3 DNA reads as TGTGCCAGCAGCTCCGGAAGGGGGTCCAGGTACGAGCAGTACTTC.

The rearrangement links TRBV7-6 to TRBJ2-7; the match to TRBD1 covers 9 bases. After removal of 1 base from V and 4 bases from J, the junction contained 5 bases not matched to a gene. Per the germline V gene, CDR1 is SGHVS and CDR2 is FNYEAQ. There are 15 residues in the CDR3. This CDR3 reads CASSLEDRGGYEQYF. DNA for the CDR3: TGTGCCAGCAGCTTAGAGGACAGGGGTGGATACGAGCAGTACTTC.

This clone has a handful of counts. J is TRBJ1-2 and V is TRBV4-1; D ambiguous. V dropped 0 bases and J dropped 6 bases, with 5 bases sitting between them. There are 12 residues in the CDR3. Germline CDR1 reads MGHRA; CDR2 reads YSYEKL. The chain's CDR3 is CASSQDLDGYTF. DNA for the CDR3: TGCGCCAGCAGCCAAGATCTAGATGGCTACACCTTC.

The chain recombines TRBV27 with TRBJ1-4; a weak D match, TRBD1 (5 bases). Germline lookup yields CDR1 MNHEY and CDR2 SMNVEV (reference sequence). The ends were cut back, 6 bases at V and 12 bases at J, with 20 bases in the middle. The CDR3 contains 14 residues. The CDR3 loop is CASSLRAGIGELFF. The CDR3 region has the DNA TGTGCCAGCAGCTTAAGGGCAGGGATTGGGGAACTGTTTTTT.

This clone came up a few times. The J gene is TRBJ2-2, the V gene TRBV6-4; D possibly corresponds to TRBD1 (6 bases). CDR1 is MRHNA and CDR2 is SNTAGT in the germline V gene. The CDR3 spans 13 residues. Trimming stripped 4 bases from V and 3 bases from J, with 6 bases between. CDR3 sequence reads: CASSGTDTGELFF. The CDR3 nucleotides read TGTGCCAGCAGTGGGACAGACACCGGGGAGCTGTTTTTT.

The chain recombines TRBV6-1 with TRBJ1-2, with TRBD1 identical over 9 bases. Germline V CDR1 and CDR2: MNHNS, SASEGT. CDR3 length: 12 residues. After removal of 7 bases from V and 8 bases from J, the junction contained 5 bases not matched to a gene. CDR3 amino acids: CASTDRGGGYTF. CDR3 nucleotide sequence: TGTGCCAGCACGGACAGGGGCGGGGGCTACACCTTC.

This chain joins TRBV2 and TRBJ2-2, with 12 bases that match TRBD1. From germline, CDR1 is SNHLY and CDR2 FYNNEI. The CDR3 has 16 residues. The junction had 5 bases not matched to a gene; V was cut back by 6 bases and J by 3 bases. DNA of the CDR3: TGTGCCAGCAGGTGGGGACAGGGGGCAGACACCGGGGAGCTGTTTTTT. Amino acids: CASRWGQGADTGELFF.

The V and J genes are TRBV10-3 and TRBJ1-1; D is undetermined. Per germline, CDR1 ENHRY and CDR2 SYGVKD. The CDR3 is 15 amino acids. Deletions cut 0 bases from V and 1 base from J, with 9 bases between. This chain's CDR3 is CAISESGTWNTEAFF. CDR3 coding DNA: TGTGCCATCAGTGAGTCGGGCACTTGGAACACTGAAGCTTTCTTT.

The rearrangement links TRBV15 to TRBJ2-1; D perhaps matches TRBD2 (6 bases). V was pared by 3 bases and J by 6 bases, with 9 bases between. The CDR3 is 13 amino acids. The germline V gene encodes CDR1 LNHNV and CDR2 YYDKDF (reference sequence). The CDR3 DNA sequence: TGTGCCACCAGCAGGACTAGAGGCAATGAGCAGTTCTTC. This codes for CATSRTRGNEQFF.

The chain joins TRBV7-9 to TRBJ2-5, with D tentatively TRBD1 (7 bases). The germline V gene encodes CDR1 SEHNR and CDR2 FQNEAQ (reference sequence). This CDR3 spans 14 amino acids. The V gene lost 4 bases and the J gene lost 1 base, with 10 bases spanning the gap. The CDR3 DNA is TGTGCCAGCAGCTCGCGGGACAGCCAAGAGACCCAGTACTTC. It specifies CASSSRDSQETQYF.

The V and J genes are TRBV5-1 and TRBJ2-5, with D possibly matching TRBD2 (6 bases). CDR3 length: 15 residues. V was pared by 2 bases and J by 5 bases, with 16 bases between. Germline values: CDR1 SGHRS, CDR2 YFSETQ. DNA of the CDR3: TGCGCCAGCAGCTTAAATGAAGGAGGGATGGAGACCCAGTACTTC. This codes for CASSLNEGGMETQYF.

V and J are TRBV6-5 and TRBJ1-5; possible D gene TRBD1, 6 bases. The CDR3 spans 15 residues. Trimming removed 5 bases at V and 0 bases at J, with 11 bases between. Germline lookup yields CDR1 MNHEY and CDR2 SVGAGI. CDR3 in DNA: TGTGCCAGCAGTCGAATGGGGGCTAGCAATCAGCCCCAGCATTTT. Protein: CASSRMGASNQPQHF.

The V and J genes are TRBV5-1 and TRBJ1-1; the match to TRBD1 covers 9 bases. The CDR3 consists of 16 residues. Germline assignment: CDR1 SGHRS and CDR2 YFSETQ. J lost 1 base, V lost 4 bases, and 8 bases had no gene match. In DNA, the CDR3 is TGCGCCAGCAGCCTTCCCGGGACAGGGAGGAACACTGAAGCTTTCTTT. This codes for CASSLPGTGRNTEAFF.

The chain uses TRBV10-3 and TRBJ1-3; D call uncertain. Germline CDR1 reads ENHRY; CDR2 reads SYGVKD. The ends were cut back, 6 bases at V and 3 bases at J, with 12 bases in the middle. The CDR3 contains 14 residues. The DNA for the CDR3 is TGTGCCATCAGATCGGTAAAGAGTGGAAACACCATATATTTT. Residues: CAIRSVKSGNTIYF.

V gene TRBV4-2 combines with J gene TRBJ2-1; the D is unclear. V was trimmed by 1 base and J by 7 bases, leaving 8 bases between them. Per the germline V gene, CDR1 is LGHNA and CDR2 is YNFKEQ. This CDR3 is built from 13 residues. In nucleotides, the CDR3 is TGTGCCAGCAGCCAAGTTTCAGTAAATGAGCAGTTCTTC. Its protein product is CASSQVSVNEQFF.